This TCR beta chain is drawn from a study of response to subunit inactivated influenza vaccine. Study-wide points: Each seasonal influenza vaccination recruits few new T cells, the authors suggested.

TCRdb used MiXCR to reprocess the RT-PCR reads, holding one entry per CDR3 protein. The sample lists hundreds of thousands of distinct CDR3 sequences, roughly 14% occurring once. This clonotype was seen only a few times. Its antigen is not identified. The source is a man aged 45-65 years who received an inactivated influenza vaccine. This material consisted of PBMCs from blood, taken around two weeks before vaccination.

Here the CDR3 DNA reads TGTGCCAGCAGCACCCCTGGGACCCTGATTACCTACGAGCAGTACTTC. Amino acid sequence: CASSTPGTLITYEQYF. The V call is TRBV7-9, the J call TRBJ2-7; possibly TRBD1 or TRBD2 for D (5 bases each). V was cut by 5 bases and J by 2 bases, with 19 bases left in between. The CDR3 loop spans 16 amino acids. CDR1 and CDR2 from the germline V gene are SEHNR and FQNEAQ (reference sequence).